A selection of T cell receptor beta chains follows, all from one sample in a study of T cells and Merkel cell carcinoma outcomes. The repertoire was sequenced with immunoSEQ multiplex PCR; TCRdb's copy has only in-frame clones and lacks some. The sample holds fewer than 2,500 clones, roughly 81% seen once. The sample taken for sequencing was tumor tissue from Merkel cell carcinoma. These receptors came from a human donor with Merkel cell carcinoma. Both conserved end residues are part of each CDR3. The order of the fields is D gene, V gene, clone size, J gene, CDR3 DNA, CDR3 protein. The D gene is left open where the match is weak. A row's size may be missing; if present it is once, few, many or a size class.

D gene: .
V gene: TRBV28
clone size: .
J gene: TRBJ1-2
CDR3 DNA: TGTGCCAGCAGTCCCCCCAGGGCCGGGCGGGGCTACACCTTC
CDR3 protein: CASSPPRAGRGYTF

D gene: TRBD1
V gene: TRBV2
clone size: once
J gene: TRBJ2-6
CDR3 DNA: TGTGCCAGCAGTGGCCGGGACAGTTACTCTGGGGCCAACGTCCTGACTTTC
CDR3 protein: CASSGRDSYSGANVLTF

D gene: .
V gene: TRBV6-1
clone size: few
J gene: TRBJ1-2
CDR3 DNA: TGTGCCAGCAGTGAAGATCAGCGGTTTGGCTACACCTTC
CDR3 protein: CASSEDQRFGYTF

D gene: .
V gene: TRBV11-3
clone size: .
J gene: TRBJ2-3
CDR3 DNA: TGTGCCAGCAGCTTCCGGGGGCCAGATACGCAGTATTTT
CDR3 protein: CASSFRGPDTQYF

D gene: TRBD1
V gene: TRBV4-3
clone size: .
J gene: TRBJ1-2
CDR3 DNA: TGCGCCAGCAGCCAAGAGGACAGGGGGCGAGGGGGCTACACCTTC
CDR3 protein: CASSQEDRGRGGYTF

D gene: .
V gene: TRBV5-1
clone size: .
J gene: TRBJ1-2
CDR3 DNA: TGCGCCAGCAGCGCCGACATATCTAACTATGGCTACACCTTC
CDR3 protein: CASSADISNYGYTF

D gene: .
V gene: TRBV4-1
clone size: .
J gene: TRBJ1-1
CDR3 DNA: TGCGCCAGCAGCCAAGTTGCTAGGGCCCCTGAAGCTTTCTTT
CDR3 protein: CASSQVARAPEAFF

D gene: TRBD1
V gene: TRBV7-3
clone size: .
J gene: TRBJ2-2
CDR3 DNA: TGTGCCAGCAGCCCCTTGACAGGGGTTGACGGGGAGCTGTTTTTT
CDR3 protein: CASSPLTGVDGELFF

D gene: TRBD2
V gene: TRBV7-2
clone size: .
J gene: TRBJ2-3
CDR3 DNA: TGTGCCAGCAGCTTTTTGCCTAGCGGGGGGCGCACAGATACGCAGTATTTT
CDR3 protein: CASSFLPSGGRTDTQYF

D gene: .
V gene: TRBV7-2
clone size: .
J gene: TRBJ1-4
CDR3 DNA: TGTGCCAGCAGCTTATCGCCCCCAACGCCTAATGAAAAACTGTTTTTT
CDR3 protein: CASSLSPPTPNEKLFF